This entry lists 8 T cell receptor beta chains sequenced from one sample in a study of cytomegalovirus exposure and HLA in healthy donors. Amplification used 60 Vbeta primers and 13 Jbeta primers. Some clones are missing from TCRdb's copy, which holds only in-frame ones; the method was immunoSEQ multiplex PCR. Seen here are approximately 160,000 clones, about four fifths observed once, and the top ten hold 3.5% to 5%. Sequencing was carried out using PBMCs. These receptors all stem from a man over 45 in good health and CMV-seropositive.

V usage is TRBV2 and J usage is TRBJ2-1; D possibly corresponds to TRBD1 (6 bases). Germline CDR1 and CDR2: SNHLY and FYNNEI. V lost 5 bases, J lost 12 bases, and 14 bases lay in between. This CDR3 has 12 amino acids. In nucleotides, the CDR3 is TGTGCCAGCAGTTTGGGGGCAGAGGGGCAGTTCTTC. It encodes CASSLGAEGQFF.

The J gene is TRBJ1-6, the V gene TRBV19; no reliable D call. With 3 bases removed from V and 8 bases from J, the gap between germline ends came to 14 bases. Germline lookup yields CDR1 LNHDA and CDR2 SQIVND (reference sequence). This CDR3 comprises 15 residues. In nucleotides, the CDR3 is TGTGCCAGTAGTATGATTGGGCGATCCCATTCACCCCTCCACTTT. It is translated as CASSMIGRSHSPLHF.

This clone has a handful of counts. The chain uses TRBV4-2 and TRBJ1-4, with 7 bases lining up with TRBD1. This CDR3 comprises 16 residues. Looked up from germline, CDR1 is LGHNA and CDR2 is YNFKEQ. V shed 2 bases and J 0 bases; nucleotides not matched to a gene: 3. This CDR3 is CASSQLGQTTNEKLFF. The DNA of the CDR3 is TGTGCCAGCAGCCAATTGGGACAGACAACTAATGAAAAACTGTTTTTT.

The sample holds a few counts of this clone. This chain connects TRBV11-2 to TRBJ2-4; 8 bases fit TRBD2. From germline, CDR1 is SGHAT and CDR2 FQNNGV. This CDR3 spans 14 amino acids. V lost 0 bases, J lost 6 bases, and 1 base stayed unmatched. DNA for the CDR3: TGTGCCAGCAGCTTAGAGGGACTAGGAAACATTCAGTACTTC. This codes for CASSLEGLGNIQYF.

The rearrangement links TRBV6-5 to TRBJ2-7, with 9 positions matching TRBD1. CDR3 length: 14 residues. The germline gives CDR1 MNHEY, CDR2 SVGAGI. The V segment lost 6 bases and the J segment 5 bases; nucleotides outside the gene matches: 8. The CDR3 here is CASSNRGLVDEQYF. DNA of the CDR3: TGTGCCAGCAGCAACAGGGGGCTGGTCGACGAGCAGTACTTC.

The chain joins TRBV11-2 to TRBJ2-1; D gene unclear. V shed 0 bases and J shed 2 bases, with 8 bases lying between them. The CDR3 runs 15 residues. The germline V gene encodes CDR1 SGHAT and CDR2 FQNNGV. CDR3 amino acids: CASSLEPSTYNEQFF. The CDR3 DNA reads as TGTGCCAGCAGCTTAGAACCGAGCACCTACAATGAGCAGTTCTTC.

This clone was recorded a few times. The chain combines TRBV5-7 with TRBJ1-5, with D tentatively TRBD1 (6 bases). Being an ORF, TRBV5-7 has a function that is uncertain. V was cut by 4 bases and J by 0 bases, with 11 bases left in between. The CDR3 covers 15 residues. The DNA of the CDR3 is TGTGCCAGCAGCCCGCAGGGGTCTAGCAATCAGCCCCAGCATTTT. Its protein product is CASSPQGSSNQPQHF.

The chain links TRBV2 to TRBJ2-2; TRBD1 aligns across 10 bases. V shed 7 bases, J shed 6 bases, and the junction held 11 bases outside the gene matches. The CDR3 has 16 amino acids. Looked up from germline, CDR1 is SNHLY and CDR2 is FYNNEI. For the CDR3, the DNA is TGTGCCAGCACCTCGGGACAGGGGTTGTACCCCGGGGAGCTGTTTTTT. Translated: CASTSGQGLYPGELFF.